The sequence of this TCR beta chain was determined in a study of blood T cell repertoires in COVID-19. Overall study context: Nucleic acid was either cDNA or gDNA, and it came from T cells, B-cell-depleted T cells, or PBMCs.

There are 12 residues in the CDR3. Germline V lookup: CDR1 MNHNS, CDR2 SASEGT. The ends were cut back, 2 bases at V and 4 bases at J, with 6 bases in the middle. Original data processing: Amplifying reference gene primers gave estimates of nucleated cell counts. Assay used: immunoSEQ multiplex PCR; TCRdb lists only in-frame clones, some missing. V and J calls and clone size come straight from that table; D and trimming were deduced from the DNA. The sample shows 310,000 or so clones, around 84% of them seen only once. The rearrangement joins TRBV6-1 to TRBJ2-7; D is ambiguous. The sequenced material came from peripheral blood. This receptor was obtained from a man between 65 and 85 years old with acute or convalescent COVID-19. CDR3: CASSEMRYEQYF. The CDR3 coding sequence is TGTGCCAGCAGTGAAATGAGGTACGAGCAGTACTTC.